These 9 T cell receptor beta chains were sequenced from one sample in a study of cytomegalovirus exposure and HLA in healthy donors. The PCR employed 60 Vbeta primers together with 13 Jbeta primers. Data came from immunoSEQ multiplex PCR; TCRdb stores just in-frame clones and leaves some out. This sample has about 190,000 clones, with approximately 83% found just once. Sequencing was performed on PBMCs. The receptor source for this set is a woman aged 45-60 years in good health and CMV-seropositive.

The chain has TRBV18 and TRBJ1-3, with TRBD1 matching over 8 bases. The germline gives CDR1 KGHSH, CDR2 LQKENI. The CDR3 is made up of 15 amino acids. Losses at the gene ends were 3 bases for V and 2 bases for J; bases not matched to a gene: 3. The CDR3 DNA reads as TGTGCCAGCTCACCCGGGACAGGTACTGGAAACACCATATATTTT. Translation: CASSPGTGTGNTIYF.

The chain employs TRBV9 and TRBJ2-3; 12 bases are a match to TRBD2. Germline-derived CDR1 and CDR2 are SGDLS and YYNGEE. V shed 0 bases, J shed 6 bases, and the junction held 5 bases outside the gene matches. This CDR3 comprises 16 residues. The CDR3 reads CASSVEGLAGTDTQYF. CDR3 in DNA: TGTGCCAGCAGCGTAGAAGGACTAGCGGGGACTGATACGCAGTATTTT.

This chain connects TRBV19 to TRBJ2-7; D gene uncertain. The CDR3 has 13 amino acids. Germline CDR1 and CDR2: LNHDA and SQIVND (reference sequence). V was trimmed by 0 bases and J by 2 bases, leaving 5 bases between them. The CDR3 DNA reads TGTGCCAGTAGTATAGACAGAACCTACGAGCAGTACTTC. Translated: CASSIDRTYEQYF.

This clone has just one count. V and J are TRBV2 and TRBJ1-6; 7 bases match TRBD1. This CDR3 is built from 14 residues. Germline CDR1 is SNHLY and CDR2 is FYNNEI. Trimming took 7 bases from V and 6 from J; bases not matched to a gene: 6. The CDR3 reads CASTRDSFNSPLHF. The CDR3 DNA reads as TGTGCCAGCACCCGGGACAGCTTTAATTCACCCCTCCACTTT.

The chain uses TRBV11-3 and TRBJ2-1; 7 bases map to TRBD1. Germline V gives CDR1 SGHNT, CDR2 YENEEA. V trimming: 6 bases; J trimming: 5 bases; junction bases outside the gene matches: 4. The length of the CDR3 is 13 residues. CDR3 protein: CASSSGQDNEQFF. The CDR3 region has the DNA TGTGCCAGCAGTTCCGGACAGGACAATGAGCAGTTCTTC.

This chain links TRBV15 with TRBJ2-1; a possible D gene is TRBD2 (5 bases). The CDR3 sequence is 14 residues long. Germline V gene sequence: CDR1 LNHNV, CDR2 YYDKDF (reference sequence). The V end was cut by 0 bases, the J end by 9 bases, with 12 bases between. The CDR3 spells CATSRDLEGGEQFF. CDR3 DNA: TGTGCCACCAGCAGAGACCTTGAAGGAGGTGAGCAGTTCTTC.

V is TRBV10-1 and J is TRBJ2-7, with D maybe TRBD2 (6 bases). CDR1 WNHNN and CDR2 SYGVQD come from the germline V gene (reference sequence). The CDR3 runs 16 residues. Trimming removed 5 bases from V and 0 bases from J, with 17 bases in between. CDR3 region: CASSTHRDSHSYEQYF. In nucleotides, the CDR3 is TGCGCCAGCAGTACTCACCGGGACTCACACTCCTACGAGCAGTACTTC.

This CDR3 reads CAWRTGETQYF. The CDR3 bases are TGTGCCTGGAGGACTGGGGAGACCCAGTACTTC. The chain carries TRBV30 and TRBJ2-5; D call uncertain. With 3 bases removed from V and 5 bases from J, the gap between germline ends came to 7 bases. Per the germline V gene, CDR1 is GTSNPN and CDR2 is SVGIG (reference sequence). The CDR3 sequence is 11 residues long.

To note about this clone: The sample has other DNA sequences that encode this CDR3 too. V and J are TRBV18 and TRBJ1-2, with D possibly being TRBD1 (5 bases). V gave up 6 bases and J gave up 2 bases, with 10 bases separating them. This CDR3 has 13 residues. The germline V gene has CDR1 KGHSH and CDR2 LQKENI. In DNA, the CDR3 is TGTGCCAGCTCCCCGACAGAAAACTATGGCTACACCTTC. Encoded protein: CASSPTENYGYTF.